The source of this T cell receptor beta chain is a study of blood T cell repertoires in COVID-19. In the study overall: Acute and convalescent COVID-19 samples came from the United States, Italy and Spain. In each case, the material was cDNA or gDNA derived from T cells, B-cell-depleted T cells, or PBMCs.

This CDR3 has 13 residues. Trimming removed 7 bases from V and 0 bases from J, with 9 bases in between. The germline CDR1 and CDR2 sequences are LNHDA and SQIVND (reference sequence). In the study's own analysis: Estimated nucleated cell counts came from reference gene primer amplification. Generated by immunoSEQ multiplex PCR, the TCRdb table keeps only in-frame clones and is missing some. The V and J calls and clone size were taken over from that table, and D and trimming were inferred from the DNA. The table lists fewer than 200,000 clones, approximately 86% of them singletons. This clone was found a few times. Those enrolled in Seattle joined during active infection and were followed longitudinally afterward.

The source is a woman aged 80 or over with COVID-19, enrolled during active disease. The chain is built from TRBV19 and TRBJ1-1; perhaps TRBD1 as D (6 bases). What was sequenced was peripheral blood. CDR3 coding DNA: TGTGCCAGTATGGACAGCTTGAACACTGAAGCTTTCTTT. This sequence encodes CASMDSLNTEAFF.